The present TCR beta chain was sequenced within a study of cytomegalovirus exposure and HLA in healthy donors. Germline CDR1 and CDR2: LNHDA and SQIVND (reference sequence). V was trimmed by 5 bases and J by 1 base, leaving 11 bases between them. This CDR3 region has 14 residues. PCR involved 60 Vbeta and 13 Jbeta primers. TCRdb's table, derived via immunoSEQ multiplex PCR, lists solely in-frame clones and lacks some. The repertoire has about 180,000 clones, about four fifths of them found once; the top ten carry roughly 4.5%. The specimen was PBMCs. This chain joins TRBV19 and TRBJ1-1; D is perhaps TRBD1 (5 bases). The TCR comes from a woman aged 18-29 years in good health and CMV-seropositive. The CDR3 DNA reads TGTGCCAGTAGTGGACACAGGAGGAACACTGAAGCTTTCTTT. This gives the protein CASSGHRRNTEAFF.